The next 21 T cell receptor beta chains were all read from a single sample in a study of blood T cell repertoires in COVID-19. Assay used: immunoSEQ multiplex PCR; TCRdb lists only in-frame clones, some missing. The sample has approximately 160,000 clones, around four fifths seen once; the top ten hold around 3.6%. The sequenced sample consisted of PBMCs or T cells enriched from blood (not recorded which). The receptors stem from a woman aged 45-60 years in a cohort exposed to, infected with or recovered from COVID-19 (not recorded which).

V and J are TRBV30 and TRBJ1-1; weak D call: TRBD1 (5 bases). This CDR3 is built from 14 residues. Germline CDR1 reads GTSNPN; CDR2 reads SVGIG (reference sequence). The V end was cut by 2 bases, the J end by 1 base, with 11 bases between. CDR3 nucleotide sequence: TGTGCCTGGAGTTTAGGGGCTCAGAACACTGAAGCTTTCTTT. Translated, it gives CAWSLGAQNTEAFF.

The table lists this clone with a few counts. The chain recombines TRBV6-2 or TRBV6-3 with TRBJ2-1; D unclear. V lost 4 bases to trimming and J lost 0 bases, with 13 bases between them. CDR1 is MNHEY, CDR2 SVGEGT, per germline. The length of the CDR3 is 16 residues. The CDR3 loop is CASSFPAVGSYNEQFF. The CDR3 DNA reads TGTGCCAGCAGTTTCCCCGCGGTTGGCTCCTACAATGAGCAGTTCTTC.

The chain carries TRBV3-1 (or the pseudogene TRBV3-2) and TRBJ2-5; D is uncertain. The germline CDR1 and CDR2 sequences are LGHDT and YNNKEL (reference sequence). The CDR3 consists of 12 residues. V was pared by 1 base and J by 5 bases, with 5 bases between. CDR3 nucleotide sequence: TGTGCCAGCAGCCAAGCTCCTGAGACCCAGTACTTC. The encoded protein is CASSQAPETQYF.

This rearrangement joins TRBV29-1 to TRBJ2-7; D may be TRBD2 (6 bases). Germline V CDR1 and CDR2: SQVTM, ANQGSEA. The CDR3 loop spans 12 amino acids. V shed 7 bases and J shed 0 bases, with 10 bases lying between them. In DNA, the CDR3 is TGCAGCGGCGGGGAAACCTCCTACGAGCAGTACTTC. Its translation is CSGGETSYEQYF.

The genes are TRBV7-2 and TRBJ2-5; perhaps TRBD2 as D (7 bases). The CDR3 has 14 amino acids. Trimming took 0 bases from V and 5 from J, leaving 10 bases between them. Germline V gene lookup returns CDR1 SGHTA and CDR2 FQGNSA. The CDR3 spells CASSLAGGRETQYF. The CDR3 DNA reads TGTGCCAGCAGCTTAGCGGGGGGGCGGGAGACCCAGTACTTC.

The gene calls are TRBV27 and TRBJ2-6; D remains ambiguous. CDR3 size: 13 residues. The germline V gene has CDR1 MNHEY and CDR2 SMNVEV (reference sequence). The V gene lost 6 bases and the J gene lost 0 bases, with 3 bases spanning the gap. The DNA of the CDR3 is TGTGCCAGCAGCCTCTCTGGGGCCAACGTCCTGACTTTC. Encoded protein: CASSLSGANVLTF.

This rearrangement joins TRBV28 to TRBJ1-1; TRBD1 agrees at 8 bases. The germline gives CDR1 MDHEN, CDR2 SYDVKM. There are 16 residues in the CDR3. J lost 1 base, V lost 4 bases, and 8 bases had no gene match. In DNA form, the CDR3 reads TGTGCCAGCAGTTCCCCCAAGACAGGGGCGAACACTGAAGCTTTCTTT. The encoded protein is CASSSPKTGANTEAFF.

The rearrangement links TRBV28 to TRBJ2-7; 7 bases line up with TRBD2. V shed 7 bases, J shed 4 bases, and the junction held 10 bases outside the gene matches. This CDR3 has 14 residues. In germline, CDR1 is MDHEN, CDR2 SYDVKM. CDR3 DNA: TGTGCCAGCACCTCCGGGACTACCATTTACGAGCAGTACTTC. This sequence encodes CASTSGTTIYEQYF. Using reference TRBV28 and TRBJ2-7 for the parts outside the CDR3, the full variable domain is DVKVTQSSRYLVKRTGEKVFLECVQDMDHENMFWYRQDPGLGLRLIYFSYDVKMKEKGDIPEGYSVSREKKERFSLILESASTNQTSMYLCASTSGTTIYEQYFGPGTRLTVT.

A single count supports this clone. J is TRBJ2-5 and V is TRBV5-4, with 10 bases aligning to TRBD2. The length of the CDR3 is 16 residues. Losses at the gene ends were 7 bases for V and 3 bases for J; bases not matched to a gene: 12. CDR1 is SGHNT, CDR2 YYREEE, per germline (reference sequence). The CDR3 DNA sequence: TGTGCCAGCTCTTCTTCAAAGCGGGGGGGCGAAGAGACCCAGTACTTC. As protein: CASSSSKRGGEETQYF.

V is TRBV5-4 and J is TRBJ1-1; TRBD1 matches 8 bases. This CDR3 spans 13 amino acids. Per the germline V gene, CDR1 is SGHNT and CDR2 is YYREEE (reference sequence). The V gene end was trimmed by 5 bases and the J gene end by 12 bases; junction bases not matched to a gene: 12. The CDR3 nucleotides read TGTGCCAGCAGGAAGACAGGGGACGGTGTGTCTTTCTTT. Its translation is CASRKTGDGVSFF.

The DNA for the CDR3 is TGTGCCAGCAGCGAAAACCGGGAGACTGAAGCTTTCTTT. Translation: CASSENRETEAFF. V and J are TRBV7-2 and TRBJ1-1; no clear D. Trimming cost V 5 bases and J 5 bases, with 12 bases left between them. Germline-derived CDR1 and CDR2 are SGHTA and FQGNSA. The CDR3 has 13 residues.

The J gene is TRBJ2-5, the V gene TRBV3-1 (or the pseudogene TRBV3-2), with 7 bases that match TRBD2. The CDR3 length is 16 residues. Germline V lookup: CDR1 LGHDT, CDR2 YNNKEL (reference sequence). The V gene end was trimmed by 1 base and the J gene end by 3 bases; junction bases not matched to a gene: 8. CDR3 sequence reads: CASSQGFGRGEETQYF. CDR3 nucleotide sequence: TGTGCCAGCAGCCAAGGATTTGGGAGGGGTGAAGAGACCCAGTACTTC.

The chain links TRBV5-5 to TRBJ2-7; tentative D call: TRBD1 (6 bases). This CDR3 comprises 11 residues. Germline V gene lookup returns CDR1 SGHKS and CDR2 YYEKEE (reference sequence). Trimming took off 2 bases at V and 7 bases at J, with 7 bases between the two ends. CDR3 residues: CASSFGQEQYF. The CDR3 nucleotides read TGTGCCAGCAGCTTCGGACAGGAGCAGTACTTC.

This clone was found a few times. V is TRBV4-1 and J is TRBJ2-3; TRBD1 is a possible D gene (5 bases). The CDR3 is made up of 15 amino acids. V lost 0 bases and J 4 bases, leaving 11 bases between the germline ends. Germline CDR1 is MGHRA and CDR2 is YSYEKL. The CDR3 DNA sequence: TGCGCCAGCAGCCAAGATAGGGGTTCGTCAGATACGCAGTATTTT. Protein sequence: CASSQDRGSSDTQYF.

The gene calls are TRBV11-2 and TRBJ2-2; a possible D gene is TRBD1 (5 bases). The germline CDR1 and CDR2 sequences are SGHAT and FQNNGV. Trimming cost V 0 bases and J 11 bases, with 16 bases left between them. This CDR3 is 15 amino acids long. The CDR3 loop reads CASSLDGNRMVELFF. Written as DNA, the CDR3 is TGTGCCAGCAGCTTAGATGGTAACAGGATGGTTGAGCTGTTTTTT.

The CDR3 loop is CATKRGGEAFF. The CDR3 DNA follows: TGTGCCACCAAAAGGGGGGGTGAAGCTTTCTTT. This chain links TRBV3-1 (or the pseudogene TRBV3-2) with TRBJ1-1, with TRBD1 as a possible D gene (6 bases). There are 11 residues in the CDR3. CDR1 LGHDT and CDR2 YNNKEL come from the germline V gene (reference sequence). V lost 10 bases to trimming and J lost 7 bases, with 13 bases between them.

This chain joins TRBV7-3 and TRBJ2-1; D unresolved. V was pared by 5 bases and J by 9 bases, with 20 bases between. Looked up from germline, CDR1 is SGHTA and CDR2 is FQGTGA. This CDR3 is built from 15 residues. CDR3 protein: CASSPNSGYPSEQFF. The DNA of the CDR3 is TGTGCCAGCAGCCCTAATTCCGGGTATCCTTCTGAGCAGTTCTTC. Based on the CDR3 plus reference TRBV7-3 and TRBJ2-1, the full variable domain is GAGVSQTPSNKVTEKGKYVELRCDPISGHTALYWYRQSLGQGPEFLIYFQGTGAADDSGLPNDRFFAVRPEGSVSTLKIQRTERGDSAVYLCASSPNSGYPSEQFFGPGTRLTVL.

This clone was seen more than once but under ten times. The chain carries TRBV27 and TRBJ2-7; D not certain. Trimming took 3 bases from V and 4 from J, leaving 7 bases between them. This CDR3 is built from 12 residues. The germline V gene has CDR1 MNHEY and CDR2 SMNVEV (reference sequence). CDR3 nucleotides: TGTGCCAGCAGTTTTAACGGGTACGAGCAGTACTTC. Translating gives CASSFNGYEQYF.

This clone was counted a single time. The CDR3 sequence: CAIRLAGLSYEQYF. The DNA of the CDR3 is TGTGCCATCCGACTAGCGGGTTTATCCTACGAGCAGTACTTC. The rearrangement joins TRBV2 to TRBJ2-7, with 10 bases that match TRBD2. The CDR3 has 14 residues. The junction had 7 bases not matched to a gene; V was cut back by 10 bases and J by 1 base. Germline-derived CDR1 and CDR2 are SNHLY and FYNNEI.

The J gene is TRBJ2-7, the V gene TRBV2; the match to TRBD2 covers 8 bases. The germline gives CDR1 SNHLY, CDR2 FYNNEI. V shed 11 bases and J 7 bases; nucleotides not matched to a gene: 10. CDR3 length: 12 amino acids. The CDR3 is CAGRGDLGEQYF. CDR3 bases: TGTGCCGGGCGGGGGGACCTCGGAGAGCAGTACTTC.

The rearrangement uses TRBV7-9 and TRBJ1-4, with D perhaps TRBD1 (6 bases). The ends were cut back, 7 bases at V and 3 bases at J, with 12 bases in the middle. The CDR3 sequence is 14 residues long. Germline values: CDR1 SEHNR, CDR2 FQNEAQ (reference sequence). The CDR3 spells CASTRGASNEKLFF. The CDR3 nucleotides are TGTGCCAGCACCCGGGGGGCCTCTAATGAAAAACTGTTTTTT.